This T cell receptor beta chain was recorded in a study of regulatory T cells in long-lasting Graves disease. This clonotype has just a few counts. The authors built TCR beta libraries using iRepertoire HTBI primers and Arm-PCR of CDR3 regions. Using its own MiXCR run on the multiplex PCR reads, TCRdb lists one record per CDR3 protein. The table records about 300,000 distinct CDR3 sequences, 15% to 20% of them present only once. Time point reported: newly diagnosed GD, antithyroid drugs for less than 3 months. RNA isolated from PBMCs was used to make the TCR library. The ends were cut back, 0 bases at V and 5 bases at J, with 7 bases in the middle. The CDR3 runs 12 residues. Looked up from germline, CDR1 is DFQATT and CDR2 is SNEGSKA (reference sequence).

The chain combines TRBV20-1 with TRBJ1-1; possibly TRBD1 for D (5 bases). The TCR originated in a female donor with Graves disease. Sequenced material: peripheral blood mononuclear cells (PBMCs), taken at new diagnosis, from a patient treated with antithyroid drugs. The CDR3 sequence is CSARDRGTEAFF. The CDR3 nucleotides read TGCAGTGCTAGAGATCGGGGGACTGAAGCTTTCTTT.